Below, 25 T cell receptor beta chains from the same sample are listed, as sequenced in a study of cytomegalovirus exposure and HLA in healthy donors. A multiplex PCR was run with 60 Vbeta primers and 13 Jbeta primers. Repertoires were generated with immunoSEQ multiplex PCR, while TCRdb's copy carries only in-frame clones and drops some. The sample records roughly 180,000 clones, 70% to 90% being singletons. The sequenced sample was PBMCs. These TCRs come from a man aged 18 to 35 in good health and CMV-seropositive.

The V gene is TRBV15, the J gene TRBJ1-2, with D possibly matching TRBD1 (5 bases). The CDR3 is 16 residues long. Trimming took 1 base from V and 3 from J, leaving 15 bases between them. Germline loops: CDR1 LNHNV, CDR2 YYDKDF (reference sequence). The CDR3 region is CATSRGFQGADYGYTF. Written as DNA, the CDR3 is TGTGCCACCAGCAGAGGCTTCCAGGGCGCCGACTATGGCTACACCTTC.

This chain uses TRBV5-1 with TRBJ2-7, with TRBD1 matching over 11 bases. The CDR3 spans 13 residues. V lost 3 bases and J lost 6; bases outside the gene matches: 2. CDR1 and CDR2 (germline): SGHRS, YFSETQ. CDR3 sequence (DNA): TGCGCCAGCAGCTGGACAGGGGGCGTCGAGCAGTACTTC. As protein: CASSWTGGVEQYF.

The table lists this clone with a count of one. The genes are TRBV9 and TRBJ1-3; D is unclear. This CDR3 region has 14 residues. CDR1 SGDLS and CDR2 YYNGEE come from the germline V gene. The V and J ends lost 3 bases and 2 bases respectively, with 9 bases between them. In DNA form, the CDR3 reads TGTGCCAGCAGCGCCGGGGTTCCTGGAAACACCATATATTTT. As protein: CASSAGVPGNTIYF.

This sequence joins TRBV18 and TRBJ2-1; D is ambiguous. Germline V gene lookup returns CDR1 KGHSH and CDR2 LQKENI. This CDR3 comprises 14 residues. V shed 2 bases and J shed 7 bases, with 12 bases lying between them. Here the CDR3 DNA reads TGTGCCAGCTCACCATCCACTCGTCCTAATGAGCAGTTCTTC. Protein product: CASSPSTRPNEQFF.

The chain's CDR3 is CASRAGGGWETQYF. The CDR3 nucleotides are TGTGCCAGCAGAGCGGGCGGGGGTTGGGAGACCCAGTACTTC. The chain has TRBV2 and TRBJ2-5, with 7 bases identical to TRBD2. After removal of 6 bases from V and 5 bases from J, the junction contained 9 bases not matched to a gene. This CDR3 contains 14 residues. Germline V lookup: CDR1 SNHLY, CDR2 FYNNEI.

The chain has TRBV27 and TRBJ1-4, with TRBD1 matching over 8 bases. The junction had 8 bases not matched to a gene; V was cut back by 6 bases and J by 8 bases. Germline lookup yields CDR1 MNHEY and CDR2 SMNVEV (reference sequence). This CDR3 spans 14 amino acids. CDR3 in amino acids: CASSGDRGWEKLFF. The CDR3, as DNA: TGTGCCAGCAGCGGAGACAGGGGTTGGGAAAAACTGTTTTTT. Drawing the rest from reference TRBV27 and TRBJ1-4, the complete variable domain is EAQVTQNPRYLITVTGKKLTVTCSQNMNHEYMSWYRQDPGLGLRQIYYSMNVEVTDKGDVPEGYKVSRKEKRNFPLILESPSPNQTSLYFCASSGDRGWEKLFFGSGTQLSVL.

This sequence joins TRBV27 and TRBJ1-1; TRBD1 might be the D (6 bases). The CDR3 sequence is 17 residues long. The germline V gene encodes CDR1 MNHEY and CDR2 SMNVEV (reference sequence). V was pared by 2 bases and J by 4 bases, with 20 bases between. CDR3 protein: CASSLLGARAVGTEAFF. The CDR3, as DNA: TGTGCCAGCAGTTTACTGGGGGCTCGGGCCGTGGGCACTGAAGCTTTCTTT.

The chain couples TRBV15 to TRBJ2-1, with 9 nucleotides matching TRBD2. V lost 1 base to trimming and J lost 9 bases; unmatched junction nucleotides: 13. This CDR3 has 17 residues. Germline V gene sequence: CDR1 LNHNV, CDR2 YYDKDF (reference sequence). CDR3 coding DNA: TGTGCCACCAGCAGAGGGGGTGGCGGGGGGGCTGGTGGTGAGCAGTTCTTC. This encodes CATSRGGGGGAGGEQFF.

The chain couples TRBV5-4 to TRBJ2-7; 8 bases are shared with TRBD1. Germline V gives CDR1 SGHNT, CDR2 YYREEE (reference sequence). J lost 0 bases, V lost 0 bases, and 8 bases had no gene match. The CDR3 covers 17 residues. CDR3 nucleotide sequence: TGTGCCAGCAGCTTGGCTTGGTGGGACAGGACCTCCTACGAGCAGTACTTC. Encoded protein: CASSLAWWDRTSYEQYF.

The V and J genes are TRBV7-6 and TRBJ2-5, with 7 bases aligning to TRBD1. The CDR3 runs to 15 residues. CDR1 SGHVS and CDR2 FNYEAQ come from the germline V gene. J gave up 4 bases and V 3 bases, and 8 bases lay outside the gene matches. The CDR3 loop is CASSFLTGAGETQYF. In nucleotides, the CDR3 is TGTGCCAGCAGCTTCCTAACAGGGGCGGGAGAGACCCAGTACTTC.

This clone showed up just once. The chain has TRBV19 and TRBJ1-2; no reliable D call. Trimming removed 3 bases at V and 5 bases at J, with 10 bases between. Germline assignment: CDR1 LNHDA and CDR2 SQIVND (reference sequence). This CDR3 spans 13 amino acids. CDR3 residues: CASSMGRLYGYTF. In DNA form, the CDR3 reads TGTGCCAGTAGTATGGGCAGATTATATGGCTACACCTTC.

V gene TRBV27 combines with J gene TRBJ2-5; a possible D gene is TRBD1 (6 bases). Judging by the DNA end, TRBJ2-7 fits better; the J call may be wrong. The CDR3 sequence is 14 residues long. Per the germline V gene, CDR1 is MNHEY and CDR2 is SMNVEV (reference sequence). The CDR3 nucleotides read TGTGCCAGCAGTGCCACAGGGTTTGTCTACGAGCAGTACTTC. This translates into CASSATGFVYEQYF.

V is TRBV27 and J is TRBJ1-2, with a tentative D call TRBD1 (6 bases). V was clipped by 5 bases and J by 6 bases, with 13 bases between them. Per germline, CDR1 MNHEY and CDR2 SMNVEV (reference sequence). The CDR3 covers 13 residues. The CDR3 DNA is TGTGCCAGCAGTCCTGGGACAATAAATGGCTACACCTTC. This encodes CASSPGTINGYTF.

The rearrangement links TRBV30 to TRBJ1-3; D is unresolved. There are 13 residues in the CDR3. CDR1 GTSNPN and CDR2 SVGIG come from the germline V gene (reference sequence). V lost 2 bases and J lost 0, with 5 bases in between. CDR3 sequence (DNA): TGTGCCTGGAGTAGCCGCTCTGGAAACACCATATATTTT. Amino acids: CAWSSRSGNTIYF.

V is TRBV18 and J is TRBJ2-5; 9 nucleotides align to TRBD2. J was trimmed by 5 bases and V by 6 bases; bases with no gene match: 16. Germline-derived CDR1 and CDR2 are KGHSH and LQKENI. The CDR3 totals 17 residues. CDR3 residues: CASSLNAPGLAFETQYF. The CDR3 DNA reads TGTGCCAGCTCGCTAAACGCACCGGGACTAGCTTTTGAGACCCAGTACTTC.

The gene calls are TRBV30 and TRBJ2-7; TRBD1 matches at 9 bases. The germline V gene encodes CDR1 GTSNPN and CDR2 SVGIG (reference sequence). V dropped 3 bases and J dropped 2; count of bases not matched to a gene: 2. This CDR3 is 13 amino acids long. CDR3 loop: CAWRRDRAYEQYF. In nucleotides, the CDR3 is TGTGCCTGGAGACGGGACAGGGCCTACGAGCAGTACTTC.

A few counts support this clone. This chain uses TRBV7-9 with TRBJ1-1; 8 nucleotides align to TRBD1. Germline assignment: CDR1 SEHNR and CDR2 FQNEAQ (reference sequence). V shed 5 bases and J 4 bases; nucleotides not matched to a gene: 6. There are 14 residues in the CDR3. The CDR3 protein is CASSGTGDPTEAFF. The CDR3 DNA follows: TGTGCCAGCAGCGGGACAGGTGACCCCACTGAAGCTTTCTTT. The full variable domain, completed using reference TRBV7-9 and TRBJ1-1, is DTGVSQNPRHKITKRGQNVTFRCDPISEHNRLYWYRQTLGQGPEFLTYFQNEAQLEKSRLLSDRFSAERPKGSFSTLEIQRTEQGDSAMYLCASSGTGDPTEAFFGQGTRLTVV.

The chain combines TRBV30 with TRBJ1-4, with D unresolved. The germline V and J ends were trimmed by 4 bases and 0 bases, with 15 bases remaining between them. The CDR3 totals 16 residues. Germline V lookup: CDR1 GTSNPN, CDR2 SVGIG (reference sequence). The CDR3 loop is CAWNKAPFATNEKLFF. CDR3 DNA sequence: TGTGCCTGGAATAAAGCCCCCTTTGCAACTAATGAAAAACTGTTTTTT.

The rearrangement uses TRBV5-1 and TRBJ2-1, with 7 bases aligning to TRBD1. After removal of 4 bases from V and 5 bases from J, the junction contained 3 bases not matched to a gene. Germline values: CDR1 SGHRS, CDR2 YFSETQ. The CDR3 has 13 residues. CDR3 region: CASSAGTDNEQFF. Here the CDR3 DNA reads TGCGCCAGCAGCGCCGGGACAGACAATGAGCAGTTCTTC.

The chain joins TRBV5-4 to TRBJ2-7, with 12 bases that match TRBD2. The V gene end was trimmed by 4 bases and the J gene end by 3 bases; junction bases not matched to a gene: 2. This CDR3 comprises 14 residues. Germline V gives CDR1 SGHNT, CDR2 YYREEE (reference sequence). This chain's CDR3 is CASSPTSGGYEQYF. DNA for the CDR3: TGTGCCAGCAGCCCGACTAGCGGGGGCTACGAGCAGTACTTC.

The chain is built from TRBV27 and TRBJ1-2; maybe TRBD1 (5 bases). There are 16 residues in the CDR3. The ends were cut back, 3 bases at V and 3 bases at J, with 17 bases in the middle. Germline CDR1 MNHEY, CDR2 SMNVEV (reference sequence). CDR3 sequence reads: CASSFPLLGGDYGYTF. Written as DNA, the CDR3 is TGTGCCAGCAGTTTCCCCTTGCTGGGGGGAGACTATGGCTACACCTTC.

The V call is TRBV5-6, the J call TRBJ2-1, with 7 nucleotides matching TRBD2. Germline loops: CDR1 SGHDT, CDR2 YYEEEE. This CDR3 has 15 residues. With V trimmed by 3 bases and J by 5 bases, 8 bases remained unmatched. The CDR3 loop reads CASSSWGGRHNEQFF. The CDR3 coding sequence is TGTGCCAGCAGCTCCTGGGGGGGGAGACACAATGAGCAGTTCTTC.

The CDR3 bases are TGTGCCAGCAGCTTGGGCGGTCTCCGTCGTAATTCACCCCTCCACTTT. The encoded protein is CASSLGGLRRNSPLHF. The chain has TRBV5-4 and TRBJ1-6; D is uncertain. This CDR3 has 16 residues. Germline CDR1 reads SGHNT; CDR2 reads YYREEE (reference sequence). Deletions cut 0 bases from V and 6 bases from J, with 13 bases between.

This clone was detected once. V gene TRBV29-1 combines with J gene TRBJ2-7, with TRBD2 as a possible D gene (5 bases). Germline values: CDR1 SQVTM, CDR2 ANQGSEA. Deletions cut 6 bases from V and 3 bases from J, with 9 bases between. The CDR3 spans 11 residues. CDR3 sequence reads: CSVRENYEQYF. CDR3 in DNA: TGCAGCGTGAGGGAGAACTACGAGCAGTACTTC.

This clone was counted a single time. The chain couples TRBV7-3 to TRBJ1-2, with 7 bases that match TRBD1. This CDR3 region has 14 residues. Germline V gene data show CDR1 as SGHTA and CDR2 as FQGTGA. V trimming: 5 bases; J trimming: 8 bases; junction bases outside the gene matches: 11. The CDR3 region has the DNA TGTGCCAGCAGCCAGGCGGGCAGGGGGAACGGCTACACCTTC. This gives the protein CASSQAGRGNGYTF.